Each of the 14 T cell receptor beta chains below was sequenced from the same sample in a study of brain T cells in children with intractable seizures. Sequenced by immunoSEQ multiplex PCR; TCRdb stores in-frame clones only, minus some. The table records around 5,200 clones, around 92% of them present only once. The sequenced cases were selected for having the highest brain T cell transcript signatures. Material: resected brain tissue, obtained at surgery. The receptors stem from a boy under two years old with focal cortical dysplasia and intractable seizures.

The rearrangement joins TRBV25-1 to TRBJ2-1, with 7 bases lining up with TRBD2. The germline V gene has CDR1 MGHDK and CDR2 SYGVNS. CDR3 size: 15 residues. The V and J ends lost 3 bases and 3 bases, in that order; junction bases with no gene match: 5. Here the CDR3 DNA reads TGTGCCAGCAGTGAGCGGGGGAGCCTCTACAATGAGCAGTTCTTC. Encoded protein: CASSERGSLYNEQFF. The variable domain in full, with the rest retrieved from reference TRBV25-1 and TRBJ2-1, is EADIYQTPRYLVIGTGKKITLECSQTMGHDKMYWYQQDPGMELHLIHYSYGVNSTEKGDLSSESTVSRIRTEHFPLTLESARPSHTSQYLCASSERGSLYNEQFFGPGTRLTVL.

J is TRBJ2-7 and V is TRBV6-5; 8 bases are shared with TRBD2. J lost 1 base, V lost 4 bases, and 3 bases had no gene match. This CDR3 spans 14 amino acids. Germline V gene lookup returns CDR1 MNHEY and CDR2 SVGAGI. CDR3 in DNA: TGTGCCAGCAGTTTCACTAGCGGATCCTACGAGCAGTACTTC. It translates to CASSFTSGSYEQYF.

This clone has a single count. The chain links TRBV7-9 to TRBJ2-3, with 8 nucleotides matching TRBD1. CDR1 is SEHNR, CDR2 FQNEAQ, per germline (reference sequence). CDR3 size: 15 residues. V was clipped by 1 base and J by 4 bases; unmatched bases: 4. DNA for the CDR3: TGTGCCAGCAGCTTAGTTGCAGGGGGCCCAGATACGCAGTATTTT. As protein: CASSLVAGGPDTQYF.

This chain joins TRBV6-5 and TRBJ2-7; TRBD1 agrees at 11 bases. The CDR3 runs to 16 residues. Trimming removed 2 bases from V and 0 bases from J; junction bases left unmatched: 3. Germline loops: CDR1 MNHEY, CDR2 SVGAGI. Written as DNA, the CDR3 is TGTGCCAGCAGTTACGGACAGGGGGCCCCCTCCTACGAGCAGTACTTC. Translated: CASSYGQGAPSYEQYF.

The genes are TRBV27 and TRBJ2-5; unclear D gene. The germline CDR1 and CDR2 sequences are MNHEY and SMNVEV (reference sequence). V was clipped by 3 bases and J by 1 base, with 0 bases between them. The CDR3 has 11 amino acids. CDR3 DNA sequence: TGTGCCAGCAGTTTCCAAGAGACCCAGTACTTC. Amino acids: CASSFQETQYF.

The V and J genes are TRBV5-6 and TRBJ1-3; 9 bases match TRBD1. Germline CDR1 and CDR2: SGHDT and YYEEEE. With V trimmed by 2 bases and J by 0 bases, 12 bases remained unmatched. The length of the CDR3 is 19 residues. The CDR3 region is CASSFRYGTGRDSGNTIYF. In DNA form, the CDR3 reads TGTGCCAGCAGCTTTCGTTACGGGACAGGGAGAGACTCTGGAAACACCATATATTTT.

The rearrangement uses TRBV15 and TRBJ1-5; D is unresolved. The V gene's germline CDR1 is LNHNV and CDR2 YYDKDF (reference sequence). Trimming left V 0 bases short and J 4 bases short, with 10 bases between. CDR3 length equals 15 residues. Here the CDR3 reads CATSRDQWENQPQHF. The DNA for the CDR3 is TGTGCCACCAGCAGAGATCAGTGGGAAAATCAGCCCCAGCATTTT. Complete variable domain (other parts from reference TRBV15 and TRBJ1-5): DAMVIQNPRYQVTQFGKPVTLSCSQTLNHNVMYWYQQKSSQAPKLLFHYYDKDFNNEADTPDNFQSRRPNTSFCFLDIRSPGLGDTAMYLCATSRDQWENQPQHFGDGTRLSIL.

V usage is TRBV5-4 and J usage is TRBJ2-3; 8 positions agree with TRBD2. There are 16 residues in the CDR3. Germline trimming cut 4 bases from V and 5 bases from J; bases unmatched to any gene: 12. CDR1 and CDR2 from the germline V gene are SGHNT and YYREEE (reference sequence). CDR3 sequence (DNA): TGTGCCAGCAGCCAACAGCTTCTAGCGGGCAGAGATACGCAGTATTTT. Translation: CASSQQLLAGRDTQYF.

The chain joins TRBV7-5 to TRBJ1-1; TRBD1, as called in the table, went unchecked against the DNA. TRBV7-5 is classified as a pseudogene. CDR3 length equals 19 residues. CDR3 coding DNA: TGTGTCAGAAGCTTACCCCATTACTGGGAGAGGGGGCTTAACACTGAAGCTTTCTTT. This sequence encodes CVRSLPHYWERGLNTEAFF.

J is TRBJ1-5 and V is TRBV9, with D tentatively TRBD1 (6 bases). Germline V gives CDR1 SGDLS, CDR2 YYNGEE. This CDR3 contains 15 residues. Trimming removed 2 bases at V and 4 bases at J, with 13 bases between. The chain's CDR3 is CASSVGGLGNQPQHF. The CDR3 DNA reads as TGTGCCAGCAGCGTCGGGGGCTTGGGGAATCAGCCCCAGCATTTT. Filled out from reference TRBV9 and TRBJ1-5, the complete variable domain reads DSGVTQTPKHLITATGQRVTLRCSPRSGDLSVYWYQQSLDQGLQFLIQYYNGEERAKGNILERFSAQQFPDLHSELNLSSLELGDSALYFCASSVGGLGNQPQHFGDGTRLSIL.

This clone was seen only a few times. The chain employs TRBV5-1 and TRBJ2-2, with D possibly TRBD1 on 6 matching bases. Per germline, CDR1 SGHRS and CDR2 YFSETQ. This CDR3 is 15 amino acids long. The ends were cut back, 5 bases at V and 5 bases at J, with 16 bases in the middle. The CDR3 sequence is CASRLMQGKTGELFF. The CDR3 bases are TGCGCCAGCAGGTTGATGCAGGGGAAAACCGGGGAGCTGTTTTTT.

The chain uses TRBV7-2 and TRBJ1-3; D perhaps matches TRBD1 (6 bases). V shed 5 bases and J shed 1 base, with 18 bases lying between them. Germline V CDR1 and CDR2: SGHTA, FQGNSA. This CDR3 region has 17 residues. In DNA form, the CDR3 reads TGTGCCAGCAGCCCGGAACCAGGGGTCTGGTCTGGAAACACCATATATTTT. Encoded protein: CASSPEPGVWSGNTIYF.

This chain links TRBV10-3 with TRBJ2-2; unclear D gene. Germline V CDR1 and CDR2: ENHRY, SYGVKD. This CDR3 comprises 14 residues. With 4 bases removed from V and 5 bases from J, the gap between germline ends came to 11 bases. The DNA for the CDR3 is TGTGCCATCAGTGTCCACGAGGAAACCGGGGAGCTGTTTTTT. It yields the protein CAISVHEETGELFF.

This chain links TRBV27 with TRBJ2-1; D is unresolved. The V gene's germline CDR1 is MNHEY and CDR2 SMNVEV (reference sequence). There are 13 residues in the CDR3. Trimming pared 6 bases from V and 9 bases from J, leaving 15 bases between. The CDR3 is CASSPIWHIEQFF. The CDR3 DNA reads TGTGCCAGCAGCCCCATTTGGCACATTGAGCAGTTCTTC.